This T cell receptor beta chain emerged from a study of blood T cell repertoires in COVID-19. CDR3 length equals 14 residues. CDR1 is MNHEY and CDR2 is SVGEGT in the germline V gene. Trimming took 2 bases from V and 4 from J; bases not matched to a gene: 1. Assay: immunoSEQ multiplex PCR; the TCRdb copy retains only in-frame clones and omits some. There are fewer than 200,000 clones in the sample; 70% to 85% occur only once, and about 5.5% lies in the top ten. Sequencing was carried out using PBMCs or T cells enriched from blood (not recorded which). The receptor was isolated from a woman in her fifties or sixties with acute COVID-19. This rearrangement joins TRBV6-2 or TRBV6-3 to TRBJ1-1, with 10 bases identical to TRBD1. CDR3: CASSYDRGRTEAFF. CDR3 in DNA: TGTGCCAGCAGTTACGACAGGGGGCGCACTGAAGCTTTCTTT.